This paragraph covers one T cell receptor (beta chain) sequence. This sample is part of a study of PD-1 blockade in classical Hodgkin lymphoma. Method: immunoSEQ multiplex PCR; TCRdb's copy keeps in-frame clones and lacks some. This sample has around 25,000 clones, with around 70% found just once. Time point defined: cycle 4 day 1 (C4D1), after less than 7 weeks of nivolumab. Exposure to brentuximab vedotin varied, and each patient had relapsed following autologous stem cell transplantation. Germline V gene data show CDR1 as SGHNT and CDR2 as YYREEE (reference sequence). V lost 2 bases, J lost 4 bases, and 4 bases stayed unmatched. The CDR3 is made up of 14 amino acids.

The chain combines TRBV5-4 with TRBJ2-7; 9 nucleotides agree with TRBD1. This receptor was identified in a human donor with classical Hodgkin lymphoma. Sequences were derived from peripheral blood mononuclear cells (PBMCs), sampled before the fourth cycle of nivolumab. The chain's CDR3 is CASSLQGAPYEQYF. CDR3 nucleotide sequence: TGTGCCAGCAGCTTACAGGGGGCGCCTTACGAGCAGTACTTC.